The T cell receptor (beta chain) under discussion was sequenced for a study of blood T cell repertoires in COVID-19. Study-wide context: Samples came from the United States, Italy and Spain, spanning acute and convalescent COVID-19.

This table comes from immunoSEQ multiplex PCR, and its TCRdb copy is limited to in-frame clones, with some not included. The sample lists 200,000 or so clones; 80% to 90% were seen once. This clone was counted a single time. The CDR3 extends over 17 amino acids. The trim removed 0 bases at V and 0 bases at J, leaving 5 bases unmatched. Germline V gene sequence: CDR1 LNHDA, CDR2 SQIVND (reference sequence). The sequence was obtained from a human donor with active or convalescent COVID-19. The donor label of this sample is uncertain. What was sequenced was peripheral blood. This chain connects TRBV19 to TRBJ2-3, with TRBD2 matching 8 bases. CDR3 sequence: CASSIDRTSRSTDTQYF. The CDR3 bases are TGTGCCAGTAGTATAGATCGGACTAGCAGAAGCACAGATACGCAGTATTTT.